The clone carrying this T cell receptor beta chain has only a few counts. The antigen is not known. The data were obtained in a study of identical twins. Study results and limitations: Not following the same donors, the study drew its conclusions from cross-sectional statistical analysis.

Template switching (which added a universal primer site) was used, and cDNA carried unique molecular identifiers. TCRdb recomputed calls from the 5' RACE reads with MiXCR, one row per CDR3 protein. The table includes roughly 1,500,000 distinct CDR3 sequences, more than 30% detected once. This CDR3 is built from 14 residues. Germline loops: CDR1 MNHEY, CDR2 SVGEGT. The sequence was obtained from a newborn girl in good health. Sequenced input: cord blood. This rearrangement joins TRBV6-2 or TRBV6-3 to TRBJ2-5; 8 nucleotides agree with TRBD2. The DNA end favors TRBJ2-7, so the J call may be wrong. CDR3 in DNA: TGTGCCAGCAGCCGCCCCGGGACTAGAGTCGAGCAGTACTTC. Protein sequence: CASSRPGTRVEQYF.